Below, one T cell receptor beta chain is given with its context. The sample belongs to a study of blood T cell repertoires in COVID-19. Across the study: Italy, Spain and the United States were the sources of the convalescent and acute COVID-19 samples. In each case, the material was cDNA or gDNA derived from T cells, B-cell-depleted T cells, or PBMCs.

In the authors' methods: Amplification of reference gene primers provided the estimated nucleated cell counts. Profiling relied on immunoSEQ multiplex PCR, and the TCRdb table lists in-frame clones only, not all of them. D and trimming were read from the DNA, whereas the V and J calls and clone size are those reported in that table. Of 200,000 to 300,000 clones in the sample, roughly 88% are singletons; the top ten hold 2% to 2.5%. The J segment lost 4 bases and the V segment lost 1 base, leaving 3 bases of the junction unmatched. CDR3 length: 15 amino acids. Germline assignment: CDR1 LGHDT and CDR2 YNNKEL (reference sequence).

The receptor's source is a man between 35 and 55 years old who had recovered from COVID-19. Sequenced material: peripheral blood. The rearrangement links TRBV3-1 (or the pseudogene TRBV3-2) to TRBJ1-2, with 10 nucleotides matching TRBD1. In DNA, the CDR3 is TGTGCCAGCAGCCAAGTGGGACAGGGGACCTATGGCTACACCTTC. Translated: CASSQVGQGTYGYTF.